This record covers a single T cell receptor beta chain. What it binds is unknown. This CDR3 comprises 20 residues. Germline lookup yields CDR1 MGHRA and CDR2 YSYEKL. V was clipped by 0 bases and J by 4 bases, with 24 bases between them. The data were obtained in a study of early T cells in non-severe SARS-CoV-2 infection. Study-wide context: Bulk RNA from unsorted whole blood was sequenced; chains were unpaired. Findings and caveats of the study: Using VDJdb, the matching emphasized anti-spike CD8 responses while missing private and CD4 specificities.

In the library, individual cDNA molecules carried attached unique molecular identifiers. From the 5' RACE reads, TCRdb called clonotypes with MiXCR, one entry per CDR3 protein. The sample holds around 61,000 distinct CDR3 sequences; more than 12% are singletons and the top ten take over 3.5%. The source is an adult who was a healthcare worker with PCR-confirmed SARS-CoV-2 infection or an uninfected control (not recorded which). Specimen: whole blood, collected at baseline. The chain links TRBV4-1 to TRBJ2-2, with D perhaps TRBD1 or TRBD2 (5 bases each). The CDR3 DNA sequence: TGCGCCAGCAGCCAAGATTTTAGGGGATATGTCGAAGAGGGCACCGGGGAGCTGTTTTTT. Translated: CASSQDFRGYVEEGTGELFF.